The rows below give T cell receptor beta chains drawn from one sample of a study of T-cell reconstitution after alpha-beta-depleted transplantation in children. Using its own MiXCR run on the PCR reads, TCRdb lists one record per CDR3 protein. Of some 120,000 distinct CDR3 sequences in the sample, under 25% were seen once. The specimen was PBMCs, mostly from graft donor cells, collected 180 days after TCRalphabeta/CD19-depleted stem cell transplant. Receptor source: a male patient aged 2 to 9 who had a stem cell transplant for chronic granulomatous disease, so the T cells may come from the graft donor. CDR3s include the opening cysteine and the closing phenylalanine or tryptophan. A D gene is named only where the DNA matches it firmly. Size is stated for part of the rows, as once, few or many counts, or as a class when the clone is expanded.

J gene: TRBJ2-3
D gene: TRBD2
V gene: TRBV7-9
clone size: NA
CDR3 DNA: TGTGCCAGCAGCTATGGACTAGCGGGAGGTGGGACAGATACGCAGTATTTT
CDR3 protein: CASSYGLAGGGTDTQYF

J gene: TRBJ2-7
D gene: TRBD1
V gene: TRBV29-1
clone size: many
CDR3 DNA: TGCAGCGTTGAAGGAGGGACAGGGGGTGGGTACGAGCAGTACTTC
CDR3 protein: CSVEGGTGGGYEQYF

J gene: TRBJ2-1
D gene: NA
V gene: TRBV20-1
clone size: few
CDR3 DNA: TGCAGTGCTTCGACTATTAACTCCTACAATGAGCAGTTCTTC
CDR3 protein: CSASTINSYNEQFF

J gene: TRBJ2-1
D gene: NA
V gene: TRBV20-1
clone size: many
CDR3 DNA: TGCAGTGCTAGTGTCTTAAGCTCCTACAATGAGCAGTTCTTC
CDR3 protein: CSASVLSSYNEQFF

J gene: TRBJ2-7
D gene: NA
V gene: TRBV20-1
clone size: few
CDR3 DNA: TGCAGTGCTAGAGCGTACAGGGTCCTCCCTCTCTACGAGCAGTACTTC
CDR3 protein: CSARAYRVLPLYEQYF

J gene: TRBJ2-2
D gene: TRBD1
V gene: TRBV5-1
clone size: many
CDR3 DNA: TGCGCCAGCAGCCCCCAGGGGGTTAGGAACACCGGGGAGCTGTTTTTT
CDR3 protein: CASSPQGVRNTGELFF

J gene: TRBJ2-1
D gene: NA
V gene: TRBV5-1
clone size: NA
CDR3 DNA: TGCGCCAGCAGCTTTGGCGCGGGGTTTTACAATGAGCAGTTCTTC
CDR3 protein: CASSFGAGFYNEQFF

J gene: TRBJ2-7
D gene: NA
V gene: TRBV7-9
clone size: NA
CDR3 DNA: TGTGCCAGCAGCGCACGACTAGGGGAAAGGTACGAGCAGTACTTC
CDR3 protein: CASSARLGERYEQYF

J gene: TRBJ1-6
D gene: NA
V gene: TRBV20-1
clone size: many
CDR3 DNA: TGCAGTGCTAGATGGGATCTGGCCCGGGGGGAGTATAATTCACCCCTCCACTTT
CDR3 protein: CSARWDLARGEYNSPLHF

J gene: TRBJ2-2
D gene: TRBD1
V gene: TRBV5-1
clone size: once
CDR3 DNA: TGCGCCAGCAGCATCCAACAGGGGGCGTATGCCACCGGGGAGCTGTTTTTT
CDR3 protein: CASSIQQGAYATGELFF

J gene: TRBJ2-2
D gene: NA
V gene: TRBV12-3/TRBV12-4
clone size: many
CDR3 DNA: TGTGCCAGCAGTTTAGGACCGGGACGACCTAACACCGGGGAGCTGTTTTTT
CDR3 protein: CASSLGPGRPNTGELFF

J gene: TRBJ2-3
D gene: NA
V gene: TRBV3-1
clone size: many
CDR3 DNA: TGTGCCAGCAGCCCCGAGGGCACAGATACGCAGTATTTT
CDR3 protein: CASSPEGTDTQYF

J gene: TRBJ2-3
D gene: NA
V gene: TRBV7-2
clone size: many
CDR3 DNA: TGTGCCAGCAGCTTAGCCCCTCCAGATACGCAGTATTTT
CDR3 protein: CASSLAPPDTQYF

J gene: TRBJ2-5
D gene: NA
V gene: TRBV5-1
clone size: NA
CDR3 DNA: TGCGCCAGCAGCTTGCAACTAGGTCAAGAGACCCAGTACTTC
CDR3 protein: CASSLQLGQETQYF

J gene: TRBJ1-3
D gene: NA
V gene: TRBV12-3/TRBV12-4
clone size: many
CDR3 DNA: TGTGCCAGCAGCTACTTACAGGTTGACTCTGGAAACACCATATATTTT
CDR3 protein: CASSYLQVDSGNTIYF

J gene: TRBJ2-5
D gene: TRBD1
V gene: TRBV20-1
clone size: NA
CDR3 DNA: TGCAGTGCTAGTCGGGACAGTTTTACCCAAGAGACCCAGTACTTC
CDR3 protein: CSASRDSFTQETQYF

J gene: TRBJ1-5
D gene: NA
V gene: TRBV27
clone size: many
CDR3 DNA: TGTGCCAGCAGTTCCCACAATCAGCCCCAGCATTTT
CDR3 protein: CASSSHNQPQHF

J gene: TRBJ2-3
D gene: NA
V gene: TRBV5-1
clone size: many
CDR3 DNA: TGTGCCAGCAGCTTAGCTGGTGGCACAGATACGCAGTATTTT
CDR3 protein: CASSLAGGTDTQYF

J gene: TRBJ2-3
D gene: NA
V gene: TRBV12-3/TRBV12-4
clone size: many
CDR3 DNA: TGTGCCAGCAGTTTAGCGAATCTCCCAGATACGCAGTATTTT
CDR3 protein: CASSLANLPDTQYF

J gene: TRBJ2-1
D gene: NA
V gene: TRBV20-1
clone size: few
CDR3 DNA: TGCAGTGCTAGTAGGCGGTGGGACACGTTCTTC
CDR3 protein: CSASRRWDTFF

J gene: TRBJ2-7
D gene: NA
V gene: TRBV6-2/TRBV6-3
clone size: NA
CDR3 DNA: TGTGCCACGCGCAAAGATTACGAGCAGTACTTC
CDR3 protein: CATRKDYEQYF

J gene: TRBJ1-2
D gene: NA
V gene: TRBV10-3
clone size: NA
CDR3 DNA: TGTGCCATCAGTGAGTCCGGGAACCTTAACTATGGCTACACCTTC
CDR3 protein: CAISESGNLNYGYTF

J gene: TRBJ2-1
D gene: NA
V gene: TRBV4-2
clone size: once
CDR3 DNA: TGTGCCACCCGGGCTAAGAATGAGCAGTTCTTC
CDR3 protein: CATRAKNEQFF

J gene: TRBJ2-5
D gene: NA
V gene: TRBV5-1
clone size: NA
CDR3 DNA: TGCGCCAGCAGTAGGGTACAGCAAGAAGAGACCCAGTACTTC
CDR3 protein: CASSRVQQEETQYF

J gene: TRBJ2-7
D gene: TRBD2
V gene: TRBV13
clone size: many
CDR3 DNA: TGTGCCAGCAGCTTAAGCGGGAGTGGGTACGAGCAGTACTTC
CDR3 protein: CASSLSGSGYEQYF

J gene: TRBJ2-1
D gene: TRBD2
V gene: TRBV18
clone size: NA
CDR3 DNA: TGTGCCAGCTCACCTAGCGGGGGCTCCTACAATGAGCAGTTCTTC
CDR3 protein: CASSPSGGSYNEQFF

J gene: TRBJ2-1
D gene: NA
V gene: TRBV28
clone size: NA
CDR3 DNA: TGTGCCAGCAGGACTGACCTTTACCCTAATGAGCAGTTCTTC
CDR3 protein: CASRTDLYPNEQFF

J gene: TRBJ2-7
D gene: NA
V gene: TRBV29-1
clone size: many
CDR3 DNA: TGCAGCGTTGGCCCTTCATACGAGCAGTACTTC
CDR3 protein: CSVGPSYEQYF

J gene: TRBJ1-1
D gene: TRBD1
V gene: TRBV15
clone size: NA
CDR3 DNA: TGTGCCACCAGCAGAGATTTCGGGACAGTTAAGAACACTGAAGCTTTCTTT
CDR3 protein: CATSRDFGTVKNTEAFF

J gene: TRBJ2-1
D gene: NA
V gene: TRBV6-5
clone size: many
CDR3 DNA: TGTGCCAGCAGTTACGCGACAAGGCCATACAATGAGCAGTTCTTC
CDR3 protein: CASSYATRPYNEQFF

J gene: TRBJ2-5
D gene: NA
V gene: TRBV4-2
clone size: NA
CDR3 DNA: TGTGCCAGCACCCTCAATTTAGGGGCAGCTTCTCTCAAGAGTGGCATCTCTCAAGAGACCCAGTACTTC
CDR3 protein: CASTLNLGAASLKSGISQETQYF

J gene: TRBJ1-4
D gene: NA
V gene: TRBV6-5
clone size: few
CDR3 DNA: TGTGCCAGCAGTTACGACAGGAGGAATGGAAAACTGTTTTTT
CDR3 protein: CASSYDRRNGKLFF

J gene: TRBJ2-7
D gene: TRBD1
V gene: TRBV20-1
clone size: many
CDR3 DNA: TGCAGTGCGATCAACAGGGGGAAGTCCTACGAGCAGTACTTC
CDR3 protein: CSAINRGKSYEQYF

J gene: TRBJ2-1
D gene: NA
V gene: TRBV25-1
clone size: NA
CDR3 DNA: TGTGCCAGCAGTGCTCGGGAGAGCTCCTACAATGAGCAGTTCTTC
CDR3 protein: CASSARESSYNEQFF

J gene: TRBJ1-6
D gene: NA
V gene: TRBV4-1
clone size: many
CDR3 DNA: TGCGCCAGCAGCCAAGTATCCCGAGACTCTAATTCACCCCTCCACTTT
CDR3 protein: CASSQVSRDSNSPLHF

J gene: TRBJ2-7
D gene: TRBD2
V gene: TRBV9
clone size: NA
CDR3 DNA: TGTGCCAGCAGCGTTTCCGGGACTAGTGGCGAGCAGTACTTC
CDR3 protein: CASSVSGTSGEQYF

J gene: TRBJ2-1
D gene: NA
V gene: TRBV18
clone size: few
CDR3 DNA: TGTGCCAGCTCACCATCGGTGGGTGAGCAGTTCTTC
CDR3 protein: CASSPSVGEQFF

J gene: TRBJ2-5
D gene: NA
V gene: TRBV12-3/TRBV12-4
clone size: NA
CDR3 DNA: TGTGCCAGCAGTTTAAGGAGACAGCAAGAGACCCAGTACTTC
CDR3 protein: CASSLRRQQETQYF

J gene: TRBJ2-5
D gene: NA
V gene: TRBV7-9
clone size: many
CDR3 DNA: TGTGCCAGCAGCTTACCGGGGCCAAACCCCCACTTC
CDR3 protein: CASSLPGPNPHF

J gene: TRBJ2-7
D gene: NA
V gene: TRBV10-3
clone size: many
CDR3 DNA: TGTGCCATCAGGGACAGCTCCTACGAGCAGTACTTC
CDR3 protein: CAIRDSSYEQYF

J gene: TRBJ2-4
D gene: TRBD1
V gene: TRBV18
clone size: NA
CDR3 DNA: TGTGCCAGCTCAACGGGACAGGGCACGAGGGCCAAAAACAGTCAGTACTTC
CDR3 protein: CASSTGQGTRAKNSQYF

J gene: TRBJ1-2
D gene: NA
V gene: TRBV12-3/TRBV12-4
clone size: once
CDR3 DNA: TGTGCCAGCAGTCCAAGGAGGGCTAACTATGGCTACACCTTC
CDR3 protein: CASSPRRANYGYTF

J gene: TRBJ2-3
D gene: TRBD2
V gene: TRBV20-1
clone size: few
CDR3 DNA: TGCAGTGCTAGAGATGGGAAACTAGCGGGAGTGAATGATGCGCAGTATTTT
CDR3 protein: CSARDGKLAGVNDAQYF

J gene: TRBJ2-2
D gene: NA
V gene: TRBV12-3/TRBV12-4
clone size: NA
CDR3 DNA: TGTGCCAGTGTGGCGGGGCGTCAATCCCGGAACACCGGGGAGCTGTTTTTT
CDR3 protein: CASVAGRQSRNTGELFF

J gene: TRBJ1-2
D gene: NA
V gene: TRBV28
clone size: few
CDR3 DNA: TGTGCCAGCATACCCCAGGCCCCTAACTATGGCTACACCTTC
CDR3 protein: CASIPQAPNYGYTF

J gene: TRBJ2-7
D gene: TRBD1
V gene: TRBV7-9
clone size: NA
CDR3 DNA: TGTGCCAGCAGCACGGGACAGCCCTACGAGCAGTACTTC
CDR3 protein: CASSTGQPYEQYF

J gene: TRBJ2-5
D gene: TRBD2
V gene: TRBV11-3
clone size: NA
CDR3 DNA: TGTGCCAGCAGCCTAGCGGGGGTCGCTGAGACCCAGTACTTC
CDR3 protein: CASSLAGVAETQYF

J gene: TRBJ1-6
D gene: NA
V gene: TRBV5-4
clone size: many
CDR3 DNA: TGTGCCAGCAGCTTGGACAGAGCCAACAATTCACCCCTCCACTTT
CDR3 protein: CASSLDRANNSPLHF

J gene: TRBJ2-2
D gene: NA
V gene: TRBV20-1
clone size: NA
CDR3 DNA: TGCAGTGCGCAGAGGGGAACCGGGGAGCTGTTTTTT
CDR3 protein: CSAQRGTGELFF

J gene: TRBJ2-7
D gene: NA
V gene: TRBV10-3
clone size: few
CDR3 DNA: TGTGCCATCAGGGCACAGGGTGGAAGCGAGCAGTACTTC
CDR3 protein: CAIRAQGGSEQYF

J gene: TRBJ2-7
D gene: TRBD2
V gene: TRBV6-5
clone size: NA
CDR3 DNA: TGTGCCAGCAGTTGCGTACTAGCGGGAGCATGGGACGAGCAGTACTTC
CDR3 protein: CASSCVLAGAWDEQYF

J gene: TRBJ2-5
D gene: TRBD2
V gene: TRBV20-1
clone size: NA
CDR3 DNA: TGCAGTGCTAGAGCTAGCGGGAGAGTCCAAGAGACCCAGTACTTC
CDR3 protein: CSARASGRVQETQYF

J gene: TRBJ2-7
D gene: TRBD2
V gene: TRBV20-1
clone size: many
CDR3 DNA: TGCAGTGCTAGATCGGGGGGGGGTGTCGAGCAGTACTTC
CDR3 protein: CSARSGGGVEQYF

J gene: TRBJ2-7
D gene: NA
V gene: TRBV4-3
clone size: many
CDR3 DNA: TGCGCCAGCAGCCAAGATTGGGGAACCCCCTACGAGCAGTACTTC
CDR3 protein: CASSQDWGTPYEQYF

J gene: TRBJ1-2
D gene: NA
V gene: TRBV19
clone size: many
CDR3 DNA: TGTGCCAGTAGTACGGGGCCCGGTAGGGACTATGGCTACACCTTC
CDR3 protein: CASSTGPGRDYGYTF